What follows are 31 T cell receptor beta chains derived from one specimen sequenced in a study of cytomegalovirus exposure and HLA in healthy donors. 60 Vbeta and 13 Jbeta primers were used in PCR. Clones were sequenced by immunoSEQ multiplex PCR, and TCRdb holds only the in-frame ones, with some missing. This sample carries approximately 76,000 clones, 73% of them seen once, and the ten largest clones take 15% to 20%. Sequenced material: PBMCs. The receptors stem from a woman aged 40 to 50 in good health and CMV-seropositive.

The DNA of the CDR3 is TGTGCCAGCAGGACAGGGATCAAGTTAGACACCATATATTTT. It codes for CASRTGIKLDTIYF. V and J are TRBV28 and TRBJ1-3; 7 nucleotides line up with TRBD1. The trim removed 6 bases at V and 8 bases at J, leaving 10 bases unmatched. CDR1 MDHEN and CDR2 SYDVKM come from the germline V gene. There are 14 residues in the CDR3.

The genes are TRBV7-2 and TRBJ2-3, with a weak D call TRBD2 (6 bases). The V gene lost 1 base and the J gene lost 4 bases, with 12 bases spanning the gap. Germline loops: CDR1 SGHTA, CDR2 FQGNSA. This CDR3 comprises 15 residues. The CDR3 DNA reads as TGTGCCAGCAGCTTAGAGGAGGGTTCCGCAGATACGCAGTATTTT. Amino acid sequence: CASSLEEGSADTQYF. Variable domain in full (rest from reference TRBV7-2 and TRBJ2-3): GAGVSQSPSNKVTEKGKDVELRCDPISGHTALYWYRQSLGQGLEFLIYFQGNSAPDKSGLPSDRFSAERTGGSVSTLTIQRTQQEDSAVYLCASSLEEGSADTQYFGPGTRLTVL.

This rearrangement joins TRBV10-3 to TRBJ2-1; D may be TRBD2 (6 bases). Trimming cost V 5 bases and J 1 base, with 12 bases left between them. The germline V gene has CDR1 ENHRY and CDR2 SYGVKD. This CDR3 is 15 amino acids long. The CDR3 region is CAISPREISYNEQFF. CDR3 in DNA: TGTGCCATCAGTCCACGGGAGATATCCTACAATGAGCAGTTCTTC.

This clone was found many times. The chain has TRBV4-2 and TRBJ2-1; TRBD2 aligns across 7 bases. The CDR3 is made up of 15 amino acids. Germline CDR1 LGHNA, CDR2 YNFKEQ. With V trimmed by 2 bases and J by 4 bases, 5 bases remained unmatched. In nucleotides, the CDR3 is TGTGCCAGCAGCCAATTTGCGGGGGATTACAATGAGCAGTTCTTC. Amino acid sequence: CASSQFAGDYNEQFF.

This chain connects TRBV27 to TRBJ2-5, with 7 bases aligning to TRBD1. CDR3 size: 13 residues. Germline lookup yields CDR1 MNHEY and CDR2 SMNVEV (reference sequence). After removal of 2 bases from V and 13 bases from J, the junction contained 10 bases not matched to a gene. CDR3 sequence reads: CASSLGGQAVRYF. DNA for the CDR3: TGTGCCAGCAGTTTAGGAGGACAGGCTGTTCGGTACTTC.

The V gene is TRBV27, the J gene TRBJ2-7; possible D gene TRBD2, 6 bases. Germline CDR1 MNHEY, CDR2 SMNVEV (reference sequence). V lost 5 bases to trimming and J lost 1 base, with 12 bases between them. The CDR3 is 14 residues long. This CDR3 reads CASSPRGVSYEQYF. The CDR3 DNA sequence: TGTGCCAGCAGTCCGCGGGGTGTGTCCTACGAGCAGTACTTC.

This sequence joins TRBV28 and TRBJ1-2; no clear D. Germline V gene data show CDR1 as MDHEN and CDR2 as SYDVKM. V dropped 5 bases and J dropped 4 bases, with 14 bases sitting between them. This CDR3 has 14 residues. DNA of the CDR3: TGTGCCAGCAGTACTGAGGCAGAGAGCTATGGCTACACCTTC. Its translation is CASSTEAESYGYTF.

The J gene is TRBJ1-1, the V gene TRBV9; 8 bases align to TRBD1. This CDR3 has 15 residues. Trimming took 2 bases from V and 1 from J; bases not matched to a gene: 4. Per germline, CDR1 SGDLS and CDR2 YYNGEE. In DNA form, the CDR3 reads TGTGCCAGCAGCGTCGGACAGGGTTGGAACACTGAAGCTTTCTTT. It specifies CASSVGQGWNTEAFF.

Only a few counts were recorded for this clone. V and J are TRBV5-1 and TRBJ2-2, with 11 bases that match TRBD2. Germline trimming cut 2 bases from V and 6 bases from J; bases unmatched to any gene: 15. Germline V gene data show CDR1 as SGHRS and CDR2 as YFSETQ. The CDR3 runs to 19 residues. CDR3 sequence reads: CASSLLAGAGVLFPGELFF. In DNA, the CDR3 is TGCGCCAGCAGCTTACTAGCGGGAGCGGGGGTTTTATTCCCCGGGGAGCTGTTTTTT.

The V gene is TRBV11-2, the J gene TRBJ2-2; possible D gene TRBD1, 5 bases. This CDR3 is built from 15 residues. The germline CDR1 and CDR2 sequences are SGHAT and FQNNGV. Between the trimmed V and J ends, which lost 3 bases and 1 base, there was a span of 9 bases. As DNA, the CDR3 is TGTGCCAGCAGCTTGCAGGGTGTGAACACCGGGGAGCTGTTTTTT. Translating it yields CASSLQGVNTGELFF.

J is TRBJ2-5 and V is TRBV6-5, with 11 positions matching TRBD1. The CDR3 contains 14 residues. Germline CDR1 MNHEY, CDR2 SVGAGI. V gave up 6 bases and J gave up 4 bases; unmatched junction bases: 4. The CDR3 region is CASREDRGRETQYF. The CDR3 DNA follows: TGTGCCAGCAGGGAGGACAGGGGGCGAGAGACCCAGTACTTC.

This clone was observed once. V is TRBV5-1 and J is TRBJ2-1; D ambiguous. The CDR3 has 13 residues. Germline CDR1 is SGHRS and CDR2 is YFSETQ. V shed 3 bases and J shed 0 bases, with 4 bases lying between them. CDR3: CASSSSSYNEQFF. CDR3 sequence (DNA): TGCGCCAGCAGCTCCAGCTCCTACAATGAGCAGTTCTTC.

The J gene is TRBJ2-7, the V gene TRBV7-2; D not resolved. V gave up 5 bases and J gave up 6 bases, with 17 bases separating them. The CDR3 is made up of 14 amino acids. Germline V gives CDR1 SGHTA, CDR2 FQGNSA. CDR3: CASSPPDGALEQYF. The CDR3 DNA is TGTGCCAGCAGCCCTCCCGATGGAGCTCTCGAGCAGTACTTC.

The CDR3, as DNA: TGCGCCAGCAGCCTAAGGGACATCATAGCGGGGGGCCTTTTATACGAGCAGTACTTC. It is translated as CASSLRDIIAGGLLYEQYF. J is TRBJ2-7 and V is TRBV4-1; the match to TRBD2 covers 10 bases. This CDR3 has 19 amino acids. V gave up 4 bases and J gave up 4 bases; unmatched junction bases: 19. Per germline, CDR1 MGHRA and CDR2 YSYEKL.

This clone has just one count. This rearrangement joins TRBV7-2 to TRBJ2-1; 12 bases agree with TRBD2. Losses at the gene ends were 5 bases for V and 0 bases for J; bases not matched to a gene: 8. Germline-derived CDR1 and CDR2 are SGHTA and FQGNSA. This CDR3 region has 18 residues. The CDR3 loop is CASSRTSGAPYSYNEQFF. CDR3 sequence (DNA): TGTGCCAGCAGCCGGACTAGCGGGGCACCTTACTCCTACAATGAGCAGTTCTTC.

The chain uses TRBV5-1 and TRBJ2-5; 11 bases agree with TRBD2. This CDR3 is built from 14 residues. V lost 2 bases to trimming and J lost 4 bases; unmatched junction nucleotides: 1. The germline V gene has CDR1 SGHRS and CDR2 YFSETQ. The CDR3 DNA reads as TGCGCCAGCAGCTTTGGACTAGCGGGAGAGACCCAGTACTTC. Protein: CASSFGLAGETQYF.

CDR3 loop: CASSLDEIGYTF. The CDR3 region has the DNA TGTGCCAGCAGCTTGGATGAGATTGGCTACACCTTC. This chain connects TRBV5-6 to TRBJ1-2; D ambiguous. CDR1 and CDR2 (germline): SGHDT, YYEEEE. CDR3 length: 12 amino acids. Trimming removed 0 bases at V and 7 bases at J, with 7 bases between.

The gene calls are TRBV4-1 and TRBJ2-5; D not certain. Trimming took off 0 bases at V and 5 bases at J, with 13 bases between the two ends. This CDR3 has 15 amino acids. CDR1 is MGHRA, CDR2 YSYEKL, per germline. In DNA, the CDR3 is TGCGCCAGCAGCCAAGAACCGTCGGGTGTCGAGACCCAGTACTTC. Protein product: CASSQEPSGVETQYF.

The gene calls are TRBV27 and TRBJ1-4; D not resolved. The CDR3 is 15 amino acids. Germline values: CDR1 MNHEY, CDR2 SMNVEV (reference sequence). V lost 5 bases to trimming and J lost 0 bases, with 10 bases between them. CDR3 bases: TGTGCCAGCAGTCCCAGACTCTCAACTAATGAAAAACTGTTTTTT. This translates into CASSPRLSTNEKLFF. Combining the CDR3 with reference TRBV27 and TRBJ1-4 gives the whole variable domain EAQVTQNPRYLITVTGKKLTVTCSQNMNHEYMSWYRQDPGLGLRQIYYSMNVEVTDKGDVPEGYKVSRKEKRNFPLILESPSPNQTSLYFCASSPRLSTNEKLFFGSGTQLSVL.

This sequence joins TRBV15 and TRBJ1-2; a weak D match, TRBD1 (6 bases). Trimming removed 3 bases from V and 8 bases from J, with 16 bases in between. Germline V gene lookup returns CDR1 LNHNV and CDR2 YYDKDF (reference sequence). This CDR3 has 14 residues. The DNA for the CDR3 is TGTGCCACCAGCAGGGGGGGGGCGTTAGGAGGCTACACCTTC. Residues: CATSRGGALGGYTF.

At least ten counts were recorded for this clone. As DNA, the CDR3 is TGTGCCAGTAGTCCCCCGCGGGGAAGCACTGAAGCTTTCTTT. Protein product: CASSPPRGSTEAFF. The V gene is TRBV19, the J gene TRBJ1-1; unclear D gene. Between the trimmed V and J ends, which lost 5 bases and 4 bases, there was a span of 14 bases. This CDR3 spans 14 amino acids. The germline V gene encodes CDR1 LNHDA and CDR2 SQIVND (reference sequence).

This clone was detected only once. The chain links TRBV6-5 to TRBJ1-1; the D is unclear. Germline V gene sequence: CDR1 MNHEY, CDR2 SVGAGI. CDR3 length: 13 amino acids. Trimming cost V 10 bases and J 7 bases, with 19 bases left between them. The DNA for the CDR3 is TGTGCCACCCTGGGGAGGAGGCTCTTTGAAGCTTTCTTT. It translates to CATLGRRLFEAFF.

The rearrangement links TRBV6-5 to TRBJ1-5, with 7 bases aligning to TRBD1. This CDR3 region has 15 residues. Germline assignment: CDR1 MNHEY and CDR2 SVGAGI. The junction had 2 bases not matched to a gene; V was cut back by 2 bases and J by 1 base. The CDR3 nucleotides read TGTGCCAGCAGTTACACAGGGGAAAGCAATCAGCCCCAGCATTTT. Amino acid sequence: CASSYTGESNQPQHF.

This clone occurred a few times. The chain couples TRBV11-2 to TRBJ1-4; 8 bases agree with TRBD1. This CDR3 spans 16 amino acids. Germline CDR1 and CDR2: SGHAT and FQNNGV. The junction had 9 bases not matched to a gene; V was cut back by 1 base and J by 8 bases. The CDR3 sequence: CASSLGQGFLREKLFF. The CDR3 DNA is TGTGCCAGCAGCTTAGGACAGGGGTTCCTTAGGGAAAAACTGTTTTTT.

The chain employs TRBV9 and TRBJ2-7; no reliable D call. Between the trimmed V and J ends, which lost 3 bases and 4 bases, there was a span of 5 bases. The CDR3 totals 11 residues. Germline V lookup: CDR1 SGDLS, CDR2 YYNGEE. The CDR3 spells CASSARYEQYF. The CDR3 bases are TGTGCCAGCAGCGCTAGATACGAGCAGTACTTC.

The V and J genes are TRBV9 and TRBJ2-5; 7 nucleotides agree with TRBD1. Germline V CDR1 and CDR2: SGDLS, YYNGEE. After removal of 4 bases from V and 4 bases from J, the junction contained 7 bases not matched to a gene. The CDR3 is 14 residues long. As DNA, the CDR3 is TGTGCCAGCAGCTTATGGACAGGTGGAGAGACCCAGTACTTC. Translating gives CASSLWTGGETQYF.

The rearrangement joins TRBV5-4 to TRBJ1-1, with D unclear. The CDR3 consists of 17 residues. The V and J ends lost 2 bases and 3 bases respectively, with 20 bases between them. Germline values: CDR1 SGHNT, CDR2 YYREEE (reference sequence). The CDR3 bases are TGTGCCAGCAGCTTCGGCTATTTCCGCCGGGTAGACACTGAAGCTTTCTTT. This encodes CASSFGYFRRVDTEAFF.

The chain uses TRBV6-1 and TRBJ2-2, with a weak D call TRBD2 (5 bases). Germline CDR1 MNHNS, CDR2 SASEGT. The CDR3 sequence is 13 residues long. V lost 6 bases, J lost 6 bases, and 11 bases lay in between. CDR3 sequence (DNA): TGTGCCAGCAGCGCTACTAGGGCCGGGGAGCTGTTTTTT. It codes for CASSATRAGELFF.

This clone was seen a few times. This chain joins TRBV29-1 and TRBJ1-1; D might be TRBD1 (6 bases). This CDR3 has 12 amino acids. Germline-derived CDR1 and CDR2 are SQVTM and ANQGSEA. The ends were cut back, 4 bases at V and 5 bases at J, with 11 bases in the middle. The CDR3 region has the DNA TGCAGCGTTGCCGAACAGGGAACTGAAGCTTTCTTT. As protein: CSVAEQGTEAFF.

The rearrangement joins TRBV5-1 to TRBJ1-5; D uncertain. This CDR3 comprises 15 residues. Germline-derived CDR1 and CDR2 are SGHRS and YFSETQ. With 1 base removed from V and 3 bases from J, the gap between germline ends came to 11 bases. In DNA, the CDR3 is TGCGCCAGCAGCTTGCTTGGCCTTTCCAATCAGCCCCAGCATTTT. It translates to CASSLLGLSNQPQHF.

The J gene is TRBJ2-3, the V gene TRBV5-6; a weak D match, TRBD2 (6 bases). Per the germline V gene, CDR1 is SGHDT and CDR2 is YYEEEE. V shed 1 base and J shed 4 bases, with 13 bases lying between them. The CDR3 is 15 residues long. The CDR3 here is CASSLLGTFSDTQYF. CDR3 coding DNA: TGTGCCAGCAGCTTGTTGGGGACTTTCTCAGATACGCAGTATTTT.